A single sample gave rise to the 8 T cell receptor beta chains below, sequenced in a study of blood T cell repertoires in COVID-19. Sequencing was performed with immunoSEQ multiplex PCR; in TCRdb, only in-frame clones are kept and a portion is missing. The table records fewer than 250,000 clones, 84% of them present only once. Sequencing input: peripheral blood. The origin of the receptors is a woman between 70 and 85 years old with active or convalescent COVID-19.

The chain links TRBV6-5 to TRBJ1-4, with D perhaps TRBD1 (6 bases). V was shortened by 2 bases and J by 3 bases, with 10 bases between the two germline ends. Germline CDR1 and CDR2: MNHEY and SVGAGI. CDR3 length: 15 residues. The CDR3 protein is CASSYQQGSNEKLFF. CDR3 DNA: TGTGCCAGCAGTTACCAACAGGGATCTAATGAAAAACTGTTTTTT.

The DNA of the CDR3 is TGTGCCAGCAGTTATAGGGGTTTACTCTCTGAAGCTTTCTTT. Its translation is CASSYRGLLSEAFF. The chain couples TRBV27 to TRBJ1-1, with TRBD1 as a possible D gene (5 bases). Germline CDR1 is MNHEY and CDR2 is SMNVEV (reference sequence). V lost 4 bases to trimming and J lost 6 bases, with 15 bases between them. This CDR3 spans 14 amino acids.

The chain recombines TRBV4-1 with TRBJ2-7; 7 nucleotides agree with TRBD2. Losses at the gene ends were 0 bases for V and 2 bases for J; bases not matched to a gene: 13. From germline, CDR1 is MGHRA and CDR2 YSYEKL. CDR3 length: 18 residues. CDR3 residues: CASSQERLVAGYPYEQYF. The CDR3 nucleotides read TGCGCCAGCAGCCAAGAAAGATTGGTAGCGGGTTACCCCTACGAGCAGTACTTC.

The genes are TRBV4-1 and TRBJ2-3, with TRBD2 as a possible D gene (5 bases). The germline gives CDR1 MGHRA, CDR2 YSYEKL. The CDR3 has 16 residues. V lost 7 bases to trimming and J lost 4 bases, with 21 bases between them. CDR3 in amino acids: CASTGVGYLVPDTQYF. The CDR3 DNA reads as TGCGCCAGCACCGGGGTGGGCTACCTCGTCCCAGATACGCAGTATTTT.

The chain links TRBV7-9 to TRBJ2-1, with D possibly matching TRBD1 (5 bases). This CDR3 is built from 13 residues. Between the trimmed V and J ends, which lost 5 bases and 6 bases, there was a span of 11 bases. Germline V CDR1 and CDR2: SEHNR, FQNEAQ (reference sequence). The DNA of the CDR3 is TGTGCCAGCAGCAGAGGACAACCCAATGAGCAGTTCTTC. Translating gives CASSRGQPNEQFF.

About this clone itself: A clone one base away is much larger, so this may be a read error. In DNA, the CDR3 is TGTGCCAGCAGCTTAGGGCCACAAGAGACCCAGTACTTC. Translated: CASSLGPQETQYF. The chain carries TRBV7-9 and TRBJ2-5; D unresolved. The V gene lost 1 base and the J gene lost 2 bases, with 5 bases spanning the gap. Looked up from germline, CDR1 is SEHNR and CDR2 is FQNEAQ (reference sequence). The CDR3 spans 13 residues.

The V call is TRBV2, the J call TRBJ1-2, with TRBD1 matching 9 bases. The V segment lost 5 bases and the J segment 2 bases; nucleotides outside the gene matches: 9. There are 16 residues in the CDR3. From germline, CDR1 is SNHLY and CDR2 FYNNEI. Here the CDR3 DNA reads TGTGCCAGCAGTCCAAGCGGGACAGGGTCGAACTATGGCTACACCTTC. This encodes CASSPSGTGSNYGYTF.

This clone appeared a few times. The rearrangement uses TRBV10-3 and TRBJ1-2; unclear D gene. This CDR3 has 12 amino acids. Germline CDR1 is ENHRY and CDR2 is SYGVKD. V was cut by 0 bases and J by 7 bases, with 6 bases left in between. The CDR3 reads CAISESAGGYTF. The CDR3 bases are TGTGCCATCAGTGAGTCGGCTGGTGGCTACACCTTC.